This TCR beta chain was found in a study of cytomegalovirus exposure and HLA in healthy donors. General study findings and limits: Researchers had no immune exposure information except CMV serostatus available. A list of around 160 TCR beta chains associated with cytomegalovirus was given. Sequencing likely produced, as an artifact, a cluster of highly shared sequence variants. Later work found that TCR association rates differed between HLA loci; DRB1 had the most and HLA-C the fewest.

In germline, CDR1 is LGHNA, CDR2 YSLEER. CDR3 length: 16 residues. Trimming left V 4 bases short and J 2 bases short, with 12 bases between. About this clone: What it binds is not known.

PCR used 60 Vbeta primers and 13 Jbeta primers. Repertoires were generated with immunoSEQ multiplex PCR, while TCRdb's copy carries only in-frame clones and drops some. The repertoire holds 150,000 to 200,000 clones, with roughly 87% as singletons. The sequence was collected from a man aged 50 or older in good health and CMV-seropositive. Sequencing was performed on PBMCs. V gene TRBV4-3 combines with J gene TRBJ1-6; D might be TRBD1 (6 bases). The DNA of the CDR3 is TGCGCCAGCAGCCCGACCGGGACAACCTATAATTCACCCCTCCACTTT. Its protein is CASSPTGTTYNSPLHF.